This T cell receptor (beta chain) came from a study of multiple sclerosis patients with progressive multifocal leukoencephalopathy. This clone is a singleton in its sample. Assay used: immunoSEQ multiplex PCR; TCRdb lists only in-frame clones, some missing. Of 25,000 to 35,000 clones detected, roughly 90% appear once; the ten largest clones hold 5.7%. The CDR3 loop spans 11 amino acids. Germline loops: CDR1 SGHAT, CDR2 FQDESV (reference sequence). V was cut by 5 bases and J by 8 bases, with 9 bases left in between. The time point was: time of PML onset. At PML onset, T3 blood samples were taken. The rearrangement uses TRBV11-1 and TRBJ1-2; D ambiguous. The source of this sequence is a woman aged 40 to 50 with progressive multifocal leukoencephalopathy. The sample consisted of PBMCs, taken from a patient treated with natalizumab. The CDR3 nucleotides read TGTGCCAGCAGCCTCGATGGAGGCTACACCTTC. Translation: CASSLDGGYTF.